This T cell receptor beta chain stems from a study of CD8+CD57+ T cells in acquired aplastic anemia. This clonotype showed up many times. It was genomic DNA that served as the template for profiling TCR beta VDJ and CDR3. Using its own MiXCR run on the reads, TCRdb lists one record per CDR3 protein. The data show about 180,000 distinct CDR3 sequences, with around 50% seen just once and over 10% held by the top ten. Sequenced patients had shown CD8+CD57+ cell expansion by flow cytometry. Germline V gene data show CDR1 as SGHTA and CDR2 as FQGNSA. The ends were cut back, 4 bases at V and 1 base at J, with 11 bases in the middle. The CDR3 has 15 residues.

This clonotype originated in a human donor with aplastic anemia. What was sequenced was sorted CD4+, CD8+, or CD8+CD57+ T cells (not recorded which) from PBMCs. The V call is TRBV7-2, the J call TRBJ1-3; D is unclear. The CDR3 nucleotides read TGTGCCAGCAGCTATTCATGGGGTTCTGGAAACACCATATATTTT. This encodes CASSYSWGSGNTIYF. Full variable domain (rest looked up from reference TRBV7-2 and TRBJ1-3): GAGVSQSPSNKVTEKGKDVELRCDPISGHTALYWYRQSLGQGLEFLIYFQGNSAPDKSGLPSDRFSAERTGGSVSTLTIQRTQQEDSAVYLCASSYSWGSGNTIYFGEGSWLTVV.